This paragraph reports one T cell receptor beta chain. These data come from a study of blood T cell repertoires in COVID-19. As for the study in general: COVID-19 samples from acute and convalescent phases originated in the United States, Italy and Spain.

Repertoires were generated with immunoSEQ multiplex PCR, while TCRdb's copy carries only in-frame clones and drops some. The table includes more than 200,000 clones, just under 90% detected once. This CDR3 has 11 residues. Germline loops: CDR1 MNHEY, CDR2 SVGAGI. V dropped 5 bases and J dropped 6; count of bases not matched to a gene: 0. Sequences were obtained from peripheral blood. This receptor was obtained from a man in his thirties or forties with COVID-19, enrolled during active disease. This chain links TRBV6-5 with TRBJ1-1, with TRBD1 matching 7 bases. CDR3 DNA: TGTGCCAGCAGTCAGGGGGCTGAAGCTTTCTTT. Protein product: CASSQGAEAFF.